These 5 T cell receptor beta chains share one sample of origin, sequenced in a study of blood T cells in healthy people across ages. Then a second PCR, running about 6 to 11 cycles, was carried out with a sample-barcoded 5' primer and a J-beta primer mix. TCRdb used MiXCR to reprocess the 5' RACE reads, holding one entry per CDR3 protein. Altogether 890,000 or so distinct CDR3 sequences are present, 62% being singletons, with the ten largest covering about a quarter. Source material: blood. The receptors were gathered from a man aged 30-40 years in good health.

The chain carries TRBV3-1 and TRBJ1-2, with 9 bases aligning to TRBD1. The CDR3 is 16 residues long. Per germline, CDR1 LGHDT and CDR2 YNNKEL (reference sequence). The ends lost 4 bases at V and 2 bases at J; junction bases unmatched: 8. Written as DNA, the CDR3 is TGTGCCAGCAGCCTACCAGACGGACAGGGGAACTATGGCTACACCTTC. Its translation: CASSLPDGQGNYGYTF.

This clonotype has a count of ten or more. The V call is TRBV5-1, the J call TRBJ1-3; D uncertain. Germline V gene data show CDR1 as SGHRS and CDR2 as YFSETQ. The CDR3 is 15 amino acids. V lost 3 bases, J lost 2 bases, and 12 bases lay in between. DNA of the CDR3: TGCGCCAGCAGCTCTGGACCGCTAACTGGAAACACCATATATTTT. Amino acids: CASSSGPLTGNTIYF.

This chain's CDR3 is CASSSSGEKLFF. CDR3 DNA: TGTGCCAGCAGCTCCTCGGGGGAAAAACTGTTTTTT. The chain employs TRBV6-5 and TRBJ1-4, with no clear D. V lost 6 bases and J 8 bases, leaving 10 bases between the germline ends. Germline loops: CDR1 MNHEY, CDR2 SVGAGI. The CDR3 extends over 12 amino acids.

This chain links TRBV24-1 with TRBJ2-3, with D unclear. The V end was cut by 7 bases, the J end by 2 bases, with 9 bases between. The CDR3 is made up of 13 amino acids. Per germline, CDR1 KGHDR and CDR2 SFDVKD. CDR3 in amino acids: CATRPTYTDTQYF. The CDR3 DNA reads as TGTGCCACCAGACCTACATACACAGATACGCAGTATTTT.

The chain employs TRBV30 and TRBJ2-4; D ambiguous. Germline-derived CDR1 and CDR2 are GTSNPN and SVGIG (reference sequence). Trimming took off 4 bases at V and 0 bases at J, with 13 bases between the two ends. The CDR3 loop spans 15 amino acids. Written as DNA, the CDR3 is TGTGCCTGGATAGACGGGTTCGAAGCCAAAAACATTCAGTACTTC. Protein: CAWIDGFEAKNIQYF.